This T cell receptor beta chain was recorded in a study of blood T cell repertoires in COVID-19 (dated by TCRdb to about 2020). A note on the overall study: The collaborator samples originated in the United States, Italy and Spain and spanned the acute and convalescent phases of COVID-19. The repertoires were made available in a free public database intended to serve as a resource for research on the immune response to SARS-CoV-2. The prospective study material was composed of cDNA or gDNA derived from T cells, B-cell-depleted T cells, or PBMCs. The samples were drawn from two sources: the first 160 participants of the ongoing ImmuneRACE study, and 1,000 to 1,500 subjects contributed by 6 global collaborators. A de-identified subject ID, COVID-19 status, age in years and sex were almost always included in the sample metadata. The dataset comprised deeply sampled blood TCRbeta repertoires from subjects exposed to, actively infected with, or recovered from COVID-19. Where available, HLA class I and class II types were obtained from metadata supplied by the sample provider rather than from assay-based typing. Here is what the overall study found, with its caveats: The quantity of clinical and demographic metadata differed by source and by participant and was supplied without curation.

Regarding this clone: The antigen this receptor binds is unknown. No much larger clone exists at a distance of one base, and base qualities are not known.

From cysteine to phenylalanine, the CDR3 is 15 amino acids long. Solely the CDR3 DNA is kept, with 45 bases framed from the first base. CDR1 and CDR2, per the germline V gene, are SGHVS and FNYEAQ. Unmatched junction bases come to 4, with V trimmed by 5 bases and J by 3 bases. The collaborating institutions used their own protocols to collect whole blood in K2EDTA tubes. Collaborator samples were shipped for TCRbeta analysis as frozen whole blood, isolated PBMCs, or DNA extracted from either sample type. TCRbeta CDR3 regions were amplified from genomic DNA using the immunoSEQ Assay, a bias-controlled multiplex PCR. Per the authors' processing: Nucleated cell counts per sample were estimated from amplification of reference gene primers within the assay. Sequence reads were collapsed and filtered to measure the absolute abundance of every unique TCRbeta CDR3 rearrangement. For each sample, productive Simpson clonality was calculated as the square root of Simpson's diversity index across productive rearrangements. TCRdb limited this immuneACCESS table to in-frame rearrangements with V and J called. A share of clones is missing; checked studies link under half to unresolved V genes, and the rest is unexplained. V and J calls and clone size are those listed in that table; D and trimming were worked out from the DNA. Counted in this sample were about 440,000 clones; around 89% of them appeared once. The ten largest clones take up 4.3% of the sample.

Recombination linked TRBV7-6 to TRBJ1-3, with 10 bases matching TRBD1. This clonotype was obtained from a woman aged 25 to 39 with acute or convalescent COVID-19. The sample consisted of peripheral blood. The CDR3 reads CASSPDRGLGNTIYF. The DNA sequence follows: TGTGCCAGCAGCCCCGACAGGGGGCTTGGAAACACCATATATTTT.